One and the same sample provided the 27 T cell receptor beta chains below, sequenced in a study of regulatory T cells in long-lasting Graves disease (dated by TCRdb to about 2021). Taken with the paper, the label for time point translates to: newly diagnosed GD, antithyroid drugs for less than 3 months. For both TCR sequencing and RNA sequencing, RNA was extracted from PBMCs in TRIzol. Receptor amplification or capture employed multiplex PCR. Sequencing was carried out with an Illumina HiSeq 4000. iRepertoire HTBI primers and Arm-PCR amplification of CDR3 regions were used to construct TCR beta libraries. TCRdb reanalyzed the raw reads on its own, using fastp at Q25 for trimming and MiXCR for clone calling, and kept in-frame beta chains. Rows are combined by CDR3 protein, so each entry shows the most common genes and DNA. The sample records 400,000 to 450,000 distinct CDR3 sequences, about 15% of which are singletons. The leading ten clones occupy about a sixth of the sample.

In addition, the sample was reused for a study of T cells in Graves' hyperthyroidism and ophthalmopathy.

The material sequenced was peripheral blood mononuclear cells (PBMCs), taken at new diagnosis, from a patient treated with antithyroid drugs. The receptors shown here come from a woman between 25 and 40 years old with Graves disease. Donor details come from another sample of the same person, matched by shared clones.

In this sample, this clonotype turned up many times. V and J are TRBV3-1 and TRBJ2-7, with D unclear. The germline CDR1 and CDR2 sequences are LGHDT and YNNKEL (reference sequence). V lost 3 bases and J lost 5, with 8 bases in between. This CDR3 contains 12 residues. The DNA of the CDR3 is TGTGCCAGCAGCCACGCTAGGGACGAGCAGTACTTC. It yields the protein CASSHARDEQYF.

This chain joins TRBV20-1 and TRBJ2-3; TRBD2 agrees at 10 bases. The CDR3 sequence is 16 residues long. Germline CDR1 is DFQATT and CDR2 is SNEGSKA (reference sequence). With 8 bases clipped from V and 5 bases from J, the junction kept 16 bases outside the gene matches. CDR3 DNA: TGCAGTCCTCACAACCAGACTAGCGGGCGCGGAGATACGCAGTATTTT. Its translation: CSPHNQTSGRGDTQYF.

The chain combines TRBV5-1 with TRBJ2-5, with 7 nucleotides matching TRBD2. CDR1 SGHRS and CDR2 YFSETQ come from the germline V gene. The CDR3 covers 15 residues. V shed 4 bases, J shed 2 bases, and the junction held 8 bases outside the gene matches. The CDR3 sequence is CASSPIMGGQETQYF. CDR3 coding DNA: TGCGCCAGCAGCCCAATTATGGGGGGGCAAGAGACCCAGTACTTC.

This CDR3 reads CASSQGSSGTTDTQYF. The CDR3 region has the DNA TGCGCCAGCAGCCAAGGCTCTAGCGGGACAACAGATACGCAGTATTTT. The V gene is TRBV5-1, the J gene TRBJ2-3, with 9 nucleotides matching TRBD2. CDR1 SGHRS and CDR2 YFSETQ come from the germline V gene. V lost 4 bases, J lost 3 bases, and 9 bases stayed unmatched. CDR3 length: 16 amino acids.

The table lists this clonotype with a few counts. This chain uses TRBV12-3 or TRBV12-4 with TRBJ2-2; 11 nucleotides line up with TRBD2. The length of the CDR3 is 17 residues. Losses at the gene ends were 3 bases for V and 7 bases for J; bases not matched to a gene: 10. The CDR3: CASSFPKTSGIVGELFF. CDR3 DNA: TGTGCCAGCAGTTTCCCCAAGACTAGCGGGATTGTCGGGGAGCTGTTTTTT.

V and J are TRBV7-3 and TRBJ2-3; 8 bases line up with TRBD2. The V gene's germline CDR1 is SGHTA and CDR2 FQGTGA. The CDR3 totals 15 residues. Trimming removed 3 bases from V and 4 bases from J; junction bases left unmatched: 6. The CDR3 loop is CASSLNLGGADTQYF. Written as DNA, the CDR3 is TGTGCCAGCAGCTTGAATCTCGGGGGGGCAGATACGCAGTATTTT.

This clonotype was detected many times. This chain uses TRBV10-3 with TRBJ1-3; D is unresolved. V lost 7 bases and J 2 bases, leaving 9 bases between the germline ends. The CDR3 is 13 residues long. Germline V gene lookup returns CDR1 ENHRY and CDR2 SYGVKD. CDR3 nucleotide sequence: TGTGCCATCATTCCTTCCGCTGGAAACACCATATATTTT. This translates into CAIIPSAGNTIYF.

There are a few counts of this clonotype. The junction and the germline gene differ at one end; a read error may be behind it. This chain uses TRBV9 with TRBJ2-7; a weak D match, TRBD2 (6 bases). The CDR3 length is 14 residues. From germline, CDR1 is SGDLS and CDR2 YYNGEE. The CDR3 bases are TGTGCCAACAGCGTTGCGGGGTCCTCCTACGAGCAGTACTTC. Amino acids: CANSVAGSSYEQYF. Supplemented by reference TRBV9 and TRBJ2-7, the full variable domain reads DSGVTQTPKHLITATGQRVTLRCSPRSGDLSVYWYQQSLDQGLQFLIQYYNGEERAKGNILERFSAQQFPDLHSELNLSSLELGDSALYFCANSVAGSSYEQYFGPGTRLTVT.

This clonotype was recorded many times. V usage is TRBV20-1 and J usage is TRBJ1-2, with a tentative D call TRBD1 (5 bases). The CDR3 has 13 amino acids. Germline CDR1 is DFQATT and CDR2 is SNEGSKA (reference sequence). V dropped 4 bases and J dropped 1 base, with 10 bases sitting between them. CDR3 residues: CSAIRAINYGYTF. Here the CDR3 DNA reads TGCAGTGCTATCAGGGCTATTAACTATGGCTACACCTTC.

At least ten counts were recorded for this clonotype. In DNA, the CDR3 is TGTGCCAGCACCCTTGGGGGGACTACCACTCGCGAGCAGTACTTC. This codes for CASTLGGTTTREQYF. J is TRBJ2-7 and V is TRBV28; 7 nucleotides match TRBD2. The CDR3 covers 15 residues. V dropped 7 bases and J dropped 6; count of bases not matched to a gene: 15. Germline loops: CDR1 MDHEN, CDR2 SYDVKM.

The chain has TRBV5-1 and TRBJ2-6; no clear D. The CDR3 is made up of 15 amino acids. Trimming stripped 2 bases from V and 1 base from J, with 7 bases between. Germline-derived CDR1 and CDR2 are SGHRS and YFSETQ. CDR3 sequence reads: CASSFTPSGANVLTF. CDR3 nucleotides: TGCGCCAGCAGCTTCACTCCTTCTGGGGCCAACGTCCTGACTTTC.

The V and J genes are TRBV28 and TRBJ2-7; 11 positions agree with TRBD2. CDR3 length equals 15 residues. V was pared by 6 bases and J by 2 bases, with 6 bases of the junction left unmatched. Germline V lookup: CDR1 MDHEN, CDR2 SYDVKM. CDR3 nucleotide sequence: TGTGCCAGCAGCAAAGGACTAGCGGGCCCCTACGAGCAGTACTTC. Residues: CASSKGLAGPYEQYF.

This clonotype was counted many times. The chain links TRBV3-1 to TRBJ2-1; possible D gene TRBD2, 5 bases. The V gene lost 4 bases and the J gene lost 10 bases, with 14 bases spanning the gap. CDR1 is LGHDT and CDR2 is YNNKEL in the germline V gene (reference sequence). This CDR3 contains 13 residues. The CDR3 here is CASSPIRGGEQFF. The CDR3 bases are TGTGCCAGCAGCCCTATCAGAGGAGGCGAGCAGTTCTTC.

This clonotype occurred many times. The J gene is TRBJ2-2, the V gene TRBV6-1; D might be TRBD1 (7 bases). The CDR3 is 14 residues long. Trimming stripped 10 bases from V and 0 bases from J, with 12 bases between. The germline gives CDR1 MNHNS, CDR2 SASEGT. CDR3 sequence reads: CAIRGDSNTGELFF. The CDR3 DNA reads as TGTGCCATCAGGGGGGATTCGAACACCGGGGAGCTGTTTTTT.

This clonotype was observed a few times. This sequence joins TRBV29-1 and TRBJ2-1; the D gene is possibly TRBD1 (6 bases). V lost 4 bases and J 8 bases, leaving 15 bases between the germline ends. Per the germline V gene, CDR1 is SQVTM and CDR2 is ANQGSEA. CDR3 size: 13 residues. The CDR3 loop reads CSVVGGVRDEQFF. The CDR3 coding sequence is TGCAGCGTTGTAGGGGGAGTTCGCGATGAGCAGTTCTTC.

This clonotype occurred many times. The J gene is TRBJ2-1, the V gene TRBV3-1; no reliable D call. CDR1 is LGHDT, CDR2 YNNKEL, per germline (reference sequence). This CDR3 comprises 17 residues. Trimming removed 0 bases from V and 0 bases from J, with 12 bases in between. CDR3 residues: CASSQEEAPSSYNEQFF. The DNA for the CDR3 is TGTGCCAGCAGCCAAGAAGAAGCCCCGAGCTCCTACAATGAGCAGTTCTTC.

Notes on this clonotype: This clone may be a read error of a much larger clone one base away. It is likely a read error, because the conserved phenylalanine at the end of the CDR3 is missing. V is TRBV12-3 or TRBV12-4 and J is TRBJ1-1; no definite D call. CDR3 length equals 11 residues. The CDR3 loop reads CASTLLDEAFS. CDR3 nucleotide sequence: TGTGCCAGCACTTTACTAGATGAAGCTTTCTCT.

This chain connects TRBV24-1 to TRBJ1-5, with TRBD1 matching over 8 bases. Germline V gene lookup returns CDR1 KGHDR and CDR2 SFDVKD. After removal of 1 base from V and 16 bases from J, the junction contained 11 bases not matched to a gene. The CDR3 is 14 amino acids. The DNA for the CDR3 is TGTGCCACCAGTGATTTCACAAAACCGGACAGGGTACATTTT. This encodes CATSDFTKPDRVHF.

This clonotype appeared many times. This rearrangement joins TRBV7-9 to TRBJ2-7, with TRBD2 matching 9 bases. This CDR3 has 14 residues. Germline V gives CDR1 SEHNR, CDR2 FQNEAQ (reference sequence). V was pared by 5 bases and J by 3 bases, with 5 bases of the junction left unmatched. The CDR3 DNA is TGTGCCAGCAGCCATAGCGGGAGTCGCTACGAGCAGTACTTC. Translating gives CASSHSGSRYEQYF.

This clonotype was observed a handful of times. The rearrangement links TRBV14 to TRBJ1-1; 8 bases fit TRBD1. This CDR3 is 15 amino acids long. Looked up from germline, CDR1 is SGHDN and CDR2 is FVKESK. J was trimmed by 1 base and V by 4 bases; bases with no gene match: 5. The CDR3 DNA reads TGTGCCAGCAGCCGGACAGGGATGGGGAACACTGAAGCTTTCTTT. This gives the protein CASSRTGMGNTEAFF.

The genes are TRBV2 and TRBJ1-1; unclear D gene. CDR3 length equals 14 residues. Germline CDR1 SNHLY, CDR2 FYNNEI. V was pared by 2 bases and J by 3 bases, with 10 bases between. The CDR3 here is CASSEQRVYTEAFF. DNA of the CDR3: TGTGCCAGCAGTGAACAAAGGGTCTACACTGAAGCTTTCTTT.

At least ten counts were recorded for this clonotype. The CDR3 DNA sequence: TGTGCCATCAGTGAGATTGTTACTAGCGGCCGCTACGAGCAGTACTTC. Translation gives CAISEIVTSGRYEQYF. This chain uses TRBV10-3 with TRBJ2-7; 8 nucleotides line up with TRBD2. Germline assignment: CDR1 ENHRY and CDR2 SYGVKD. V shed 2 bases, J shed 3 bases, and the junction held 9 bases outside the gene matches. This CDR3 has 16 residues.

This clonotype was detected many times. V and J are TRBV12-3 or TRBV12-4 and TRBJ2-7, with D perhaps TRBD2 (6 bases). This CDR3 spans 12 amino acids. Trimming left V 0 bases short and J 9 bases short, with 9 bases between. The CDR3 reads CASSLARGRQYF. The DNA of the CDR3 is TGTGCCAGCAGTTTAGCTCGGGGGAGGCAGTACTTC.

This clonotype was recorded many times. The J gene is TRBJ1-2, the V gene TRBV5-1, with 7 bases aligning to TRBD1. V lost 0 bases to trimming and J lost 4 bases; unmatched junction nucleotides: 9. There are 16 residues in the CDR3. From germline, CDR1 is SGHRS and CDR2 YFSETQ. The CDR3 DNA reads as TGCGCCAGCAGCTTGGCCGGGGCAGGGGGTGTCTATGGCTACACCTTC. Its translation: CASSLAGAGGVYGYTF.

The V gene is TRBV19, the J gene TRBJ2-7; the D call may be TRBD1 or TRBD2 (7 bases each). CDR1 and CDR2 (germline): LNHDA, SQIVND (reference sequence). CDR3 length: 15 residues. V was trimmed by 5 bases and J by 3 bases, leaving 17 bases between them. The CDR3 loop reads CASSSRGRVDYEQYF. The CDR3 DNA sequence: TGTGCCAGTAGTTCCAGGGGGAGGGTCGACTACGAGCAGTACTTC.

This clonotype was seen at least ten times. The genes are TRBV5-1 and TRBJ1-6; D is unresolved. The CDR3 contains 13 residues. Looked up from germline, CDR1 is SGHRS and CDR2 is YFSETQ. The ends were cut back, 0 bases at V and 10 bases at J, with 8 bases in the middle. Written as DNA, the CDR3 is TGCGCCAGCAGCTTGGTACTGAACTCACCCCTCCACTTT. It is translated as CASSLVLNSPLHF.

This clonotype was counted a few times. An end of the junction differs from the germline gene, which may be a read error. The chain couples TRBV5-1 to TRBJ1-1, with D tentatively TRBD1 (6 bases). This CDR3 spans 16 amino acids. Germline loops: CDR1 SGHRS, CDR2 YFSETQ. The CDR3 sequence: CASSLQGLSMNTEAFF. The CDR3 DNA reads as TGTGCCAGCAGCTTGCAGGGGCTTTCCATGAACACTGAAGCTTTCTTT.